This TCR beta chain originates from a study of early T cells in non-severe SARS-CoV-2 infection. Turning to the study itself: Chains were unpaired, as sequencing was done on bulk RNA from unsorted whole blood. The study's findings and limits: Sequences matched to VDJdb favored anti-spike CD8 responses, while private and CD4 specificities were missed.

With respect to this clonotype: Its antigen is undetermined.

Attached unique molecular identifiers marked individual cDNA molecules. TCRdb re-called the 5' RACE reads through MiXCR, storing one row per CDR3 protein. The repertoire holds 75,000 to 90,000 distinct CDR3 sequences, with under 15% as singletons. This CDR3 is 13 amino acids long. The rearrangement joins TRBV3-2 to TRBJ2-7. TRBV3-2 is labeled a pseudogene. The source of this sequence is an adult who was a healthcare worker with PCR-confirmed SARS-CoV-2 infection or an uninfected control (not recorded which). Sequenced sample: whole blood. CDR3: CASSQVRASEQYF. CDR3 nucleotide sequence: TGTGCCAGCAGCCAAGTCCGCGCGTCCGAGCAGTACTTC.